Shown below are 29 T cell receptor beta chains from a single sample sequenced in a study of T cell repertoires in ileal Crohn's disease. The repertoire was sequenced with immunoSEQ multiplex PCR; TCRdb's copy has only in-frame clones and lacks some. This repertoire shows several thousand clones, 70% to 85% found once; its top ten account for just under 3%. Sample: ileal tissue. The receptors derive from an adult with Crohn's disease.

This clone occurred once. The gene calls are TRBV7-7 and TRBJ2-2, with 7 positions matching TRBD1. Losses at the gene ends were 5 bases for V and 3 bases for J; bases not matched to a gene: 3. The CDR3 runs to 14 residues. CDR1 and CDR2 (germline): SSHAT, FNYEAQ (reference sequence). The CDR3, as DNA: TGTGCCAGCAGCATTGACAGGGACACCGGGGAGCTGTTTTTT. Translated, it gives CASSIDRDTGELFF.

In its sample, this clone was seen a few times. This chain uses TRBV5-1 with TRBJ2-1, with D perhaps TRBD2 (7 bases). Germline V gene lookup returns CDR1 SGHRS and CDR2 YFSETQ. Trimming shortened V by 9 bases and J by 1 base, and 17 bases separated the two germline ends. This CDR3 spans 15 amino acids. The chain's CDR3 is CATTKEGGSYNEQFF. In DNA, the CDR3 is TGCGCCACTACGAAGGAGGGGGGGTCCTACAATGAGCAGTTCTTC.

This clone was observed once. In DNA form, the CDR3 reads TGTGCCAGCAGCCGGGGACAGGGCTACGAGCAGTACTTC. Its translation: CASSRGQGYEQYF. The rearrangement links TRBV7-9 to TRBJ2-7; 9 positions agree with TRBD1. The CDR3 has 13 amino acids. Germline CDR1 reads SEHNR; CDR2 reads FQNEAQ (reference sequence). The ends lost 5 bases at V and 3 bases at J; junction bases unmatched: 2. The whole variable domain, filled in from reference TRBV7-9 and TRBJ2-7, reads DTGVSQNPRHKITKRGQNVTFRCDPISEHNRLYWYRQTLGQGPEFLTYFQNEAQLEKSRLLSDRFSAERPKGSFSTLEIQRTEQGDSAMYLCASSRGQGYEQYFGPGTRLTVT.

V and J are TRBV27 and TRBJ1-3; 7 bases are a match to TRBD1. The CDR3 covers 14 residues. Germline trimming cut 8 bases from V and 8 bases from J; bases unmatched to any gene: 12. The germline V gene encodes CDR1 MNHEY and CDR2 SMNVEV (reference sequence). The CDR3 sequence is CASRYQGESHTIYF. The CDR3 DNA follows: TGTGCCAGCCGGTATCAGGGGGAGAGTCACACCATATATTTT.

The chain has TRBV27 and TRBJ1-2; 10 bases align to TRBD1. CDR1 and CDR2 (germline): MNHEY, SMNVEV (reference sequence). This CDR3 is 15 amino acids long. Losses at the gene ends were 7 bases for V and 3 bases for J; bases not matched to a gene: 8. In nucleotides, the CDR3 is TGTGCCAGCACCCCCCGGACAGGGGGTGACTATGGCTACACCTTC. Amino acid sequence: CASTPRTGGDYGYTF.

The chain joins TRBV7-9 to TRBJ1-2; tentatively, D is TRBD1 (5 bases). Looked up from germline, CDR1 is SEHNR and CDR2 is FQNEAQ (reference sequence). With 8 bases removed from V and 0 bases from J, the gap between germline ends came to 16 bases. The CDR3 length is 15 residues. The CDR3 spells CASASTVPPNYGYTF. CDR3 nucleotides: TGTGCCAGCGCCTCGACAGTGCCTCCTAACTATGGCTACACCTTC.

The chain uses TRBV5-4 and TRBJ2-3; TRBD2 agrees at 11 bases. The J segment lost 2 bases and the V segment lost 4 bases, leaving 6 bases of the junction unmatched. Germline V gene sequence: CDR1 SGHNT, CDR2 YYREEE (reference sequence). The CDR3 length is 16 residues. The DNA of the CDR3 is TGTGCCAGCAGCCCAGGACTAGCGGGTAACACAGATACGCAGTATTTT. As protein: CASSPGLAGNTDTQYF.

The chain is built from TRBV2 and TRBJ2-3, with TRBD2 identical over 15 bases. CDR1 and CDR2 from the germline V gene are SNHLY and FYNNEI. The CDR3 runs 17 residues. The ends lost 4 bases at V and 1 base at J; junction bases unmatched: 3. The CDR3 DNA is TGTGCCAGCAGTGTTGGGACTAGCGGGGGGCGCACAGATACGCAGTATTTT. Its translation: CASSVGTSGGRTDTQYF.

V and J are TRBV27 and TRBJ2-2, with a weak D call TRBD1 (5 bases). CDR3 length: 13 amino acids. V was shortened by 0 bases and J by 8 bases, with 7 bases between the two germline ends. Germline V gene sequence: CDR1 MNHEY, CDR2 SMNVEV (reference sequence). CDR3 in DNA: TGTGCCAGCAGTTTATCAGGGGTGGGGGAGCTGTTTTTT. Translated: CASSLSGVGELFF.

The DNA for the CDR3 is TGTGCCAGCAGCGGTGGACTAACCCCCTACGAGCAGTACTTC. The encoded protein is CASSGGLTPYEQYF. V and J are TRBV11-3 and TRBJ2-7; a weak D match, TRBD2 (6 bases). Germline V gene lookup returns CDR1 SGHNT and CDR2 YENEEA. CDR3 length equals 14 residues. The V end lost 5 bases, the J end lost 2 bases, and 13 bases lay between the germline ends.

This chain links TRBV2 with TRBJ2-3; tentative D call: TRBD2 (5 bases). The CDR3 is 16 amino acids. V lost 8 bases and J 2 bases, leaving 20 bases between the germline ends. Germline V gene sequence: CDR1 SNHLY, CDR2 FYNNEI. In DNA, the CDR3 is TGTGCCAGCTTGAAGAAGAGCGGCTCTCACACAGATACGCAGTATTTT. As protein: CASLKKSGSHTDTQYF. Using reference TRBV2 and TRBJ2-3 for the parts outside the CDR3, the full variable domain is EPEVTQTPSHQVTQMGQEVILRCVPISNHLYFYWYRQILGQKVEFLVSFYNNEISEKSEIFDDQFSVERPDGSNFTLKIRSTKLEDSAMYFCASLKKSGSHTDTQYFGPGTRLTVL.

V and J are TRBV28 and TRBJ2-3; 7 bases fit TRBD2. Germline V gene sequence: CDR1 MDHEN, CDR2 SYDVKM. Unmatched junction bases numbered 10, after V lost 2 bases and J lost 5 bases. This CDR3 has 16 residues. The CDR3 sequence is CASSLALGGSQDTQYF. As DNA, the CDR3 is TGTGCCAGCAGTTTAGCCCTTGGCGGGAGTCAAGATACGCAGTATTTT.

This chain connects TRBV27 to TRBJ2-5; weak D call: TRBD2 (5 bases). V lost 4 bases and J lost 2, with 8 bases in between. CDR1 is MNHEY and CDR2 is SMNVEV in the germline V gene (reference sequence). The CDR3 runs 13 residues. CDR3 DNA sequence: TGTGCCAGCAGTTCGGACTCTCAAGAGACCCAGTACTTC. It codes for CASSSDSQETQYF.

The chain links TRBV19 to TRBJ2-3, with TRBD2 matching 11 bases. The CDR3 spans 17 residues. J lost 1 base, V lost 1 base, and 4 bases had no gene match. Germline CDR1 LNHDA, CDR2 SQIVND (reference sequence). The CDR3 protein is CASSIVSTSGGTDTQYF. The CDR3 region has the DNA TGTGCCAGTAGTATAGTGTCGACTAGCGGGGGCACAGATACGCAGTATTTT.

This clone was seen once. V gene TRBV2 combines with J gene TRBJ2-1; D is undetermined. V was pared by 6 bases and J by 9 bases, with 12 bases between. This CDR3 spans 12 amino acids. CDR1 is SNHLY, CDR2 FYNNEI, per germline. The CDR3 spells CASRAEVGEQFF. As DNA, the CDR3 is TGTGCCAGCAGGGCGGAAGTGGGTGAGCAGTTCTTC.

The chain employs TRBV15 and TRBJ2-1, with TRBD1 matching 8 bases. Unmatched junction bases numbered 7, after V lost 6 bases and J lost 3 bases. Germline V lookup: CDR1 LNHNV, CDR2 YYDKDF (reference sequence). The CDR3 contains 15 residues. CDR3 DNA sequence: TGTGCCACCAGGGCCGGGACAGGAGTCTACAATGAGCAGTTCTTC. Translated, it gives CATRAGTGVYNEQFF.

This clone has a single count. This chain links TRBV7-2 with TRBJ2-7, with D tentatively TRBD2 (6 bases). From germline, CDR1 is SGHTA and CDR2 FQGNSA. The CDR3 extends over 14 amino acids. Between the trimmed V and J ends, which lost 5 bases and 2 bases, there was a span of 13 bases. CDR3 sequence reads: CASSRLVGAYEQYF. CDR3 bases: TGTGCCAGCAGCCGACTAGTGGGCGCCTACGAGCAGTACTTC.

The V gene is TRBV29-1, the J gene TRBJ2-3; D might be TRBD2 (6 bases). This CDR3 is 13 amino acids long. Germline lookup yields CDR1 SQVTM and CDR2 ANQGSEA. The V end was cut by 3 bases, the J end by 1 base, with 8 bases between. CDR3 in amino acids: CSVDPSGTDTQYF. CDR3 DNA: TGCAGCGTTGACCCTAGCGGCACAGATACGCAGTATTTT.

V usage is TRBV7-8 and J usage is TRBJ1-5; TRBD1 matches 10 bases. This CDR3 comprises 15 residues. The V gene end was trimmed by 5 bases and the J gene end by 9 bases; junction bases not matched to a gene: 10. Germline V CDR1 and CDR2: SGHVS, FQNEAQ. Here the CDR3 reads CASSPRQGQGPPQHF. CDR3 in DNA: TGTGCCAGCAGCCCCCGGCAGGGACAGGGGCCGCCCCAGCATTTT.

The V gene is TRBV12-5, the J gene TRBJ2-5; D may be TRBD1 (6 bases). The DNA end is a closer match to TRBJ2-7, so the J assignment may be wrong. Germline V gives CDR1 LGHNT, CDR2 FRNRAP. CDR3 length: 15 residues. The CDR3 DNA sequence: TGTGCTAGTGGTTTGGTAAGGGGCAGGGGCTACGAGCAGTACTTC. This codes for CASGLVRGRGYEQYF.

This chain connects TRBV5-5 to TRBJ1-1, with 9 bases aligning to TRBD1. The CDR3 runs to 15 residues. After removal of 1 base from V and 1 base from J, the junction contained 2 bases not matched to a gene. Germline lookup yields CDR1 SGHKS and CDR2 YYEKEE (reference sequence). The CDR3 DNA is TGTGCCAGCAGCTTGTTGGGACAGGGGAACACTGAAGCTTTCTTT. This codes for CASSLLGQGNTEAFF.

This clone was seen a few times. The genes are TRBV11-3 and TRBJ1-1; D remains ambiguous. V lost 2 bases, J lost 4 bases, and 5 bases lay in between. CDR3 length: 12 residues. CDR1 is SGHNT, CDR2 YENEEA, per germline. CDR3: CASSLRGTEAFF. CDR3 coding DNA: TGTGCCAGCAGCTTAAGAGGCACTGAAGCTTTCTTT.

V gene TRBV10-2 combines with J gene TRBJ1-5; D is ambiguous. The CDR3 length is 13 residues. Trimming took off 7 bases at V and 4 bases at J, with 11 bases between the two ends. Germline V gene sequence: CDR1 WSHSY, CDR2 SAAADI. The CDR3 spells CASMPGLNQPQHF. DNA of the CDR3: TGCGCCAGCATGCCAGGTCTAAATCAGCCCCAGCATTTT.

V is TRBV30 and J is TRBJ2-1, with TRBD2 identical over 7 bases. V lost 2 bases to trimming and J lost 2 bases; unmatched junction nucleotides: 6. CDR1 is GTSNPN, CDR2 SVGIG, per germline (reference sequence). The CDR3 length is 15 residues. CDR3 sequence: CAWSPWGGAYNEQFF. The DNA of the CDR3 is TGTGCCTGGAGTCCCTGGGGGGGGGCCTACAATGAGCAGTTCTTC.

The table lists this clone with a count of one. This chain links TRBV5-5 with TRBJ1-1; 8 nucleotides agree with TRBD1. The ends lost 3 bases at V and 7 bases at J; junction bases unmatched: 5. Germline assignment: CDR1 SGHKS and CDR2 YYEKEE (reference sequence). The length of the CDR3 is 13 residues. As DNA, the CDR3 is TGTGCCAGCAGCTCCGGGACAGGTGTTGAAGCTTTCTTT. Protein: CASSSGTGVEAFF. Complete variable domain (other parts from reference TRBV5-5 and TRBJ1-1): DAGVTQSPTHLIKTRGQQVTLRCSPISGHKSVSWYQQVLGQGPQFIFQYYEKEERGRGNFPDRFSARQFPNYSSELNVNALLLGDSALYLCASSSGTGVEAFFGQGTRLTVV.

The rearrangement links TRBV6-5 to TRBJ2-1; 9 nucleotides align to TRBD2. Unmatched junction bases numbered 3, after V lost 0 bases and J lost 9 bases. In germline, CDR1 is MNHEY, CDR2 SVGAGI. The CDR3 sequence is 14 residues long. CDR3 sequence (DNA): TGTGCCAGCAGTTACTCGCGGGAGGGGAGTGAGCAGTTCTTC. Its protein is CASSYSREGSEQFF.

The chain uses TRBV28 and TRBJ2-7; 7 nucleotides match TRBD2. Germline CDR1 reads MDHEN; CDR2 reads SYDVKM. The CDR3 spans 12 residues. After removal of 6 bases from V and 13 bases from J, the junction contained 12 bases not matched to a gene. The CDR3 region is CASRQVGGRAYF. The CDR3 nucleotides read TGTGCCAGCAGGCAGGTGGGCGGGAGAGCATACTTC.

The CDR3 spells CSANGVGEQYF. CDR3 DNA sequence: TGCAGTGCTAACGGAGTCGGGGAGCAGTACTTC. The chain links TRBV20-1 to TRBJ2-7; D unclear. V lost 4 bases to trimming and J lost 7 bases, with 11 bases between them. The CDR3 contains 11 residues. From germline, CDR1 is DFQATT and CDR2 SNEGSKA (reference sequence).

The genes are TRBV5-1 and TRBJ1-5, with 9 positions matching TRBD1. Looked up from germline, CDR1 is SGHRS and CDR2 is YFSETQ. The CDR3 totals 15 residues. Germline trimming cut 4 bases from V and 5 bases from J; bases unmatched to any gene: 7. CDR3 region: CASSPGQGTYQPQHF. The CDR3 DNA reads TGCGCCAGCAGCCCCGGACAGGGGACATATCAGCCCCAGCATTTT.